This TCR beta chain was observed in a study of T cells after yellow fever vaccination. Points from the study as a whole: Any FACS-sorted repertoire could hold abundant clonotypes that contaminate it from the bulk population.

This clonotype has at least ten counts. Its target is unknown. TCRdb recomputed calls from the 5' RACE reads with MiXCR, one row per CDR3 protein. The data contain under 300,000 distinct CDR3 sequences, 6.5% to 7.5% of them singletons. The CDR3 spans 15 residues. Germline CDR1 reads SGHRS; CDR2 reads YFSETQ. V dropped 4 bases and J dropped 0 bases, with 12 bases sitting between them. V is TRBV5-1 and J is TRBJ2-3; no clear D. Sequencing used CD4+ T cells sorted from PBMCs, obtained on the day of the yellow fever booster vaccination. This TCR came from a young man who received the YFV17D yellow fever vaccine. This CDR3 is CASSLQTPSTDTQYF. CDR3 in DNA: TGCGCCAGCAGCCTCCAGACGCCTAGCACAGATACGCAGTATTTT.